This T cell receptor (beta chain) was identified in a study of OX40 agonist ivuxolimab in advanced cancers. Generated by immunoSEQ multiplex PCR, the TCRdb table keeps only in-frame clones and is missing some. The data contain roughly 70,000 clones, 89% of them seen just once; the ten biggest clones take up about 4%. To note about this clone: What it binds is unknown.

Study results and limitations: Relative to CD4+, CD8+ T cells held more expanded clones on average.

The CDR3 covers 15 residues. V gave up 5 bases and J gave up 0 bases, with 11 bases separating them. Germline CDR1 and CDR2: MNHEY and SMNVEV (reference sequence). This receptor was identified in an adult with an advanced solid tumor such as melanoma, head and neck, liver or kidney cancer. The sample here was CD4+ or CD8+ T cells sorted from blood, taken in a trial of the OX40 agonist ivuxolimab. V gene TRBV27 combines with J gene TRBJ1-5; D gene uncertain. Written as DNA, the CDR3 is TGTGCCAGCAGTACTACGTGGAATAGCAATCAGCCCCAGCATTTT. It codes for CASSTTWNSNQPQHF.